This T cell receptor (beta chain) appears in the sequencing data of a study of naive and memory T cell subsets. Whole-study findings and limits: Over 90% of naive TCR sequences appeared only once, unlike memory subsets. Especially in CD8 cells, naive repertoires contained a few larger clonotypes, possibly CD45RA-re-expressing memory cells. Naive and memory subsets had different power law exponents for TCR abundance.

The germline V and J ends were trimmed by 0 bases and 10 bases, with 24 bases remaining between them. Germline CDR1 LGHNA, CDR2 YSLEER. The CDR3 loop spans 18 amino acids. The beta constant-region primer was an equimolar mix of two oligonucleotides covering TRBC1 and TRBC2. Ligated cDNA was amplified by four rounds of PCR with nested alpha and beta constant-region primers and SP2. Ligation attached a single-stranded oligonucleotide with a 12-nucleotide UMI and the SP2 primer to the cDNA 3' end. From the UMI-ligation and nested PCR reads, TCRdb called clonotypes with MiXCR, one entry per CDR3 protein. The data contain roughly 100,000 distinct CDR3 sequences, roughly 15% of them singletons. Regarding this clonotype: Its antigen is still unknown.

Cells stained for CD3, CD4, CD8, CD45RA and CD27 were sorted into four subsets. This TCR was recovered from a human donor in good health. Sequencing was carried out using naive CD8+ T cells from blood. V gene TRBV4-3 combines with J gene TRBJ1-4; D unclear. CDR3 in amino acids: CASSQEGGGAGYRRKLFF. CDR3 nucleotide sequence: TGCGCCAGCAGCCAAGAAGGAGGCGGCGCCGGCTATAGGCGAAAACTGTTTTTT.